The clone carrying this T cell receptor delta chain is large in the sample. TCRdb re-processed the RT-PCR reads using CATT. Of 2,500 to 3,500 delta-chain clones listed, less than 2% are singletons. The data originate from a study of gamma-delta T cells after stem cell transplantation. V lost 3 bases, J lost 0 bases, and 10 bases stayed unmatched. Per the germline V gene, CDR1 is GEAIGNYY and CDR2 is EKD. This CDR3 is built from 17 residues. The TCR sequence derives from a human donor. It is not recorded whose cells these are; they may come from a transplant donor. Specimen: gamma-delta T cells. This sequence joins TRDV2 and TRDJ1; TRDD3 matches at 9 bases. CDR3 in amino acids: CACDGLGDLLNTDKLIF. CDR3 bases: TGTGCCTGTGACGGACTGGGGGACCTTCTTAACACCGATAAACTCATCTTT.